A single sample gave rise to the 25 T cell receptor beta chains below, sequenced in a study of vaccination effects on CD4 cells after COVID-19. No antigen is known for these receptors. Sequencing was performed with immunoSEQ multiplex PCR; in TCRdb, only in-frame clones are kept and a portion is missing. In the table there are about 45,000 clones, around four fifths of which are singletons. Following an approximately 10-day culture, CD4+ T cells were purified. Sequencing was performed on CD4+ T cells from PBMCs cultured without peptide, taken before COVID-19 vaccination. These receptors originate from a human donor who had a prior SARS-CoV-2 infection.

The chain is built from TRBV3-1 (or the pseudogene TRBV3-2) and TRBJ2-1; maybe TRBD2 (6 bases). This CDR3 comprises 16 residues. Germline CDR1 LGHDT, CDR2 YNNKEL (reference sequence). The V end was cut by 1 base, the J end by 7 bases, with 17 bases between. The CDR3 loop is CASSQAAGIRINEQFF. Here the CDR3 DNA reads TGTGCCAGCAGCCAAGCGGCGGGGATTCGAATTAATGAGCAGTTCTTC.

This sequence joins TRBV12-3 or TRBV12-4 and TRBJ1-1, with D unclear. V was shortened by 1 base and J by 6 bases, with 9 bases between the two germline ends. This CDR3 is built from 13 residues. The CDR3 spells CASSLDGSAEAFF. DNA of the CDR3: TGTGCCAGCAGTTTAGATGGTAGCGCTGAAGCTTTCTTT.

The V and J genes are TRBV2 and TRBJ2-1; 7 nucleotides match TRBD2. The germline gives CDR1 SNHLY, CDR2 FYNNEI. The ends lost 10 bases at V and 3 bases at J; junction bases unmatched: 12. The CDR3 runs 15 residues. CDR3 residues: CATRRGRGDYNEQFF. CDR3 nucleotides: TGTGCCACCCGGCGGGGGAGGGGAGACTACAATGAGCAGTTCTTC.

The V and J genes are TRBV5-1 and TRBJ2-5; tentatively, D is TRBD1 (5 bases). Trimming took 5 bases from V and 3 from J, leaving 8 bases between them. Germline lookup yields CDR1 SGHRS and CDR2 YFSETQ. The length of the CDR3 is 12 residues. In DNA, the CDR3 is TGCGCCAGCAGGGGGCTGAAAGAGACCCAGTACTTC. Translating it yields CASRGLKETQYF.

The J gene is TRBJ1-3, the V gene TRBV3-1 (or the pseudogene TRBV3-2), with a weak D call TRBD1 (6 bases). CDR1 is LGHDT, CDR2 YNNKEL, per germline (reference sequence). V shed 2 bases and J shed 4 bases, with 12 bases lying between them. The length of the CDR3 is 15 residues. CDR3 coding DNA: TGTGCCAGCAGCCAATTGGGGGCGTCAGGAAACACCATATATTTT. It codes for CASSQLGASGNTIYF.

The gene calls are TRBV9 and TRBJ2-7; D could derive from TRBD1 or TRBD2 (5 bases each). The V and J ends lost 3 bases and 2 bases respectively, with 15 bases between them. The CDR3 length is 15 residues. The germline CDR1 and CDR2 sequences are SGDLS and YYNGEE. The CDR3 bases are TGTGCCAGCAGCGGAAACACGGGACCCACCTACGAGCAGTACTTC. Protein sequence: CASSGNTGPTYEQYF.

This clone occurred once. DNA of the CDR3: TGTGCCAGCAGCTTATTTTCTTCCGGTGGGGGCACTAATGAAAAACTGTTTTTT. Protein product: CASSLFSSGGGTNEKLFF. The chain joins TRBV11-2 to TRBJ1-4, with a tentative D call TRBD1 (6 bases). Germline CDR1 reads SGHAT; CDR2 reads FQNNGV. The CDR3 loop spans 18 amino acids. Trimming took off 2 bases at V and 2 bases at J, with 18 bases between the two ends.

V is TRBV14 and J is TRBJ2-7, with a possible D match to TRBD1 (6 bases). Germline V lookup: CDR1 SGHDN, CDR2 FVKESK. The germline V and J ends were trimmed by 8 bases and 1 base, with 12 bases remaining between them. The CDR3 runs 13 residues. The DNA for the CDR3 is TGTGCCAGCTGGGACATATCTTCCTACGAGCAGTACTTC. Translating gives CASWDISSYEQYF.

This clone has just a few counts. The gene calls are TRBV4-2 and TRBJ2-7, with D hard to call. There are 16 residues in the CDR3. The V and J ends lost 4 bases and 0 bases respectively, with 16 bases between them. Germline V gene data show CDR1 as LGHNA and CDR2 as YNFKEQ. The CDR3 DNA follows: TGTGCCAGCAGCCCCCGGTACAAGGGTAGCTCCTACGAGCAGTACTTC. It encodes CASSPRYKGSSYEQYF.

The rearrangement uses TRBV5-5 and TRBJ1-3; 8 positions match TRBD1. V was clipped by 1 base and J by 4 bases; unmatched bases: 10. The CDR3 contains 17 residues. Germline V gene lookup returns CDR1 SGHKS and CDR2 YYEKEE (reference sequence). This CDR3 reads CASSLRGQARQGNTIYF. The CDR3 region has the DNA TGTGCCAGCAGCTTGCGGGGACAGGCCCGGCAGGGAAACACCATATATTTT.

In its sample, this clone was seen a few times. This chain joins TRBV7-2 and TRBJ2-7, with TRBD2 matching 7 bases. Trimming cost V 5 bases and J 9 bases; bases outside gene matches: 10. There are 13 residues in the CDR3. Germline V gene data show CDR1 as SGHTA and CDR2 as FQGNSA. CDR3 amino acids: CASSTVRTRTQYF. DNA of the CDR3: TGTGCCAGCAGCACAGTGCGGACTAGGACGCAGTACTTC.

V usage is TRBV5-4 and J usage is TRBJ1-2, with TRBD1 matching 12 bases. From germline, CDR1 is SGHNT and CDR2 YYREEE (reference sequence). This CDR3 contains 16 residues. V shed 0 bases and J 7 bases; nucleotides not matched to a gene: 7. In DNA, the CDR3 is TGTGCCAGCAGCTTGGAAGGGGACAGGGGGCTGAGTGGCTACACCTTC. Its translation: CASSLEGDRGLSGYTF. Complete variable domain (other parts from reference TRBV5-4 and TRBJ1-2): ETGVTQSPTHLIKTRGQQVTLRCSSQSGHNTVSWYQQALGQGPQFIFQYYREEENGRGNFPPRFSGLQFPNYSSELNVNALELDDSALYLCASSLEGDRGLSGYTFGSGTRLTVV.

The DNA of the CDR3 is TGCGCCAGCAGCCTGTGGGGGACAGGGGGCGAGCAGTACTTC. Residues: CASSLWGTGGEQYF. V is TRBV5-1 and J is TRBJ2-7; 11 bases match TRBD1. Germline CDR1 reads SGHRS; CDR2 reads YFSETQ. The CDR3 loop spans 14 amino acids. With 4 bases clipped from V and 6 bases from J, the junction kept 6 bases outside the gene matches.

The gene calls are TRBV5-6 and TRBJ2-1, with a tentative D call TRBD2 (6 bases). Germline V gene lookup returns CDR1 SGHDT and CDR2 YYEEEE. The CDR3 runs to 15 residues. V lost 4 bases, J lost 2 bases, and 13 bases lay in between. The CDR3, as DNA: TGTGCCAGCAGCCGGGACTTCCGAGCCTACAATGAGCAGTTCTTC. Translation: CASSRDFRAYNEQFF. Complete variable domain (other parts from reference TRBV5-6 and TRBJ2-1): DAGVTQSPTHLIKTRGQQVTLRCSPKSGHDTVSWYQQALGQGPQFIFQYYEEEERQRGNFPDRFSGHQFPNYSSELNVNALLLGDSALYLCASSRDFRAYNEQFFGPGTRLTVL.

The gene calls are TRBV19 and TRBJ2-7, with a tentative D call TRBD2 (6 bases). The V end lost 3 bases, the J end lost 3 bases, and 21 bases lay between the germline ends. CDR1 and CDR2 from the germline V gene are LNHDA and SQIVND (reference sequence). This CDR3 is 17 amino acids long. For the CDR3, the DNA is TGTGCCAGTAGTATTTATCGAGCGGGCGGGTCAGGCTACGAGCAGTACTTC. It encodes CASSIYRAGGSGYEQYF.

The chain employs TRBV7-2 and TRBJ1-3, with D unclear. CDR1 and CDR2 (germline): SGHTA, FQGNSA. The CDR3 contains 14 residues. V gave up 1 base and J gave up 2 bases, with 6 bases separating them. The CDR3, as DNA: TGTGCCAGCAGCTTAGTTGGGGCTGGAAACACCATATATTTT. Its translation: CASSLVGAGNTIYF.

Here the CDR3 reads CASSLAWGLLTGELFF. CDR3 coding DNA: TGTGCCAGCAGCTTAGCGTGGGGCTTACTCACCGGGGAGCTGTTTTTT. The V call is TRBV7-9, the J call TRBJ2-2, with D tentatively TRBD1 (5 bases). Looked up from germline, CDR1 is SEHNR and CDR2 is FQNEAQ (reference sequence). V dropped 0 bases and J dropped 4 bases, with 12 bases sitting between them. The CDR3 spans 16 residues. Combining the CDR3 with reference TRBV7-9 and TRBJ2-2 gives the whole variable domain DTGVSQNPRHKITKRGQNVTFRCDPISEHNRLYWYRQTLGQGPEFLTYFQNEAQLEKSRLLSDRFSAERPKGSFSTLEIQRTEQGDSAMYLCASSLAWGLLTGELFFGEGSRLTVL.

This clone has more than one count but fewer than ten. The chain joins TRBV5-1 to TRBJ2-2, with a weak D call TRBD2 (6 bases). The CDR3 has 14 amino acids. CDR1 is SGHRS and CDR2 is YFSETQ in the germline V gene. V was trimmed by 0 bases and J by 3 bases, leaving 6 bases between them. This CDR3 is CASSLGLDTGELFF. As DNA, the CDR3 is TGCGCCAGCAGCTTGGGACTAGACACCGGGGAGCTGTTTTTT.

This clone has just one count. This rearrangement joins TRBV27 to TRBJ1-1; D might be TRBD1 (5 bases). The CDR3 contains 12 residues. The V gene lost 8 bases and the J gene lost 6 bases, with 13 bases spanning the gap. Germline V gene data show CDR1 as MNHEY and CDR2 as SMNVEV (reference sequence). CDR3 protein: CASWEEGAEAFF. CDR3 nucleotide sequence: TGTGCCAGCTGGGAGGAAGGGGCTGAAGCTTTCTTT.

The rearrangement joins TRBV3-1 (or the pseudogene TRBV3-2) to TRBJ2-1, with TRBD2 matching 11 bases. The V segment lost 8 bases and the J segment 0 bases; nucleotides outside the gene matches: 9. CDR3 length: 17 amino acids. Germline V gives CDR1 LGHDT, CDR2 YNNKEL (reference sequence). CDR3 amino acids: CASWGSGGASSYNEQFF. In nucleotides, the CDR3 is TGTGCCAGCTGGGGTAGCGGGGGGGCCTCCTCCTACAATGAGCAGTTCTTC.

This clone came up a few times. DNA of the CDR3: TGTGCCAGCAGCTCCGGGACAGGGTTCTTTAGGGGTGGCTACACCTTC. It is translated as CASSSGTGFFRGGYTF. This chain links TRBV5-4 with TRBJ1-2; 9 nucleotides align to TRBD1. In germline, CDR1 is SGHNT, CDR2 YYREEE (reference sequence). Trimming cost V 3 bases and J 7 bases; bases outside gene matches: 13. The length of the CDR3 is 16 residues.

This chain connects TRBV7-2 to TRBJ2-7, with TRBD2 matching 8 bases. The CDR3 sequence is 15 residues long. Germline lookup yields CDR1 SGHTA and CDR2 FQGNSA. V was clipped by 7 bases and J by 4 bases; unmatched bases: 12. The CDR3 nucleotides read TGTGCCAGCACCCTAACCGGGGGGGGAATATACGAGCAGTACTTC. It translates to CASTLTGGGIYEQYF. Full variable domain (remainder filled in from reference TRBV7-2 and TRBJ2-7): GAGVSQSPSNKVTEKGKDVELRCDPISGHTALYWYRQSLGQGLEFLIYFQGNSAPDKSGLPSDRFSAERTGGSVSTLTIQRTQQEDSAVYLCASTLTGGGIYEQYFGPGTRLTVT.

This rearrangement joins TRBV3-1 (or the pseudogene TRBV3-2) to TRBJ1-1; D is perhaps TRBD1 (6 bases). CDR3 length: 15 residues. The V and J ends lost 0 bases and 5 bases respectively, with 13 bases between them. Germline CDR1 is LGHDT and CDR2 is YNNKEL (reference sequence). The CDR3 bases are TGTGCCAGCAGCCAAGATGGGGGGCGGGGTACTGAAGCTTTCTTT. This encodes CASSQDGGRGTEAFF.

V is TRBV4-1 and J is TRBJ1-2; weak D call: TRBD1 (5 bases). The CDR3 contains 16 residues. In germline, CDR1 is MGHRA, CDR2 YSYEKL. V dropped 2 bases and J dropped 2 bases, with 15 bases sitting between them. CDR3 DNA sequence: TGCGCCAGCAGCCAATTATACGGGGGGACCAACTATGGCTACACCTTC. This codes for CASSQLYGGTNYGYTF.

The V call is TRBV2, the J call TRBJ2-2; the D call may be TRBD1 or TRBD2 (5 bases each). Trimming removed 6 bases at V and 1 base at J, with 15 bases between. Germline V gives CDR1 SNHLY, CDR2 FYNNEI. The CDR3 runs to 16 residues. CDR3 protein: CASRPPSGRNTGELFF. DNA for the CDR3: TGTGCCAGCAGACCCCCGTCAGGGAGGAACACCGGGGAGCTGTTTTTT.